This T cell receptor beta chain was captured by sequencing in a study of T cell changes during pregnancy in multiple sclerosis. Repertoires were generated with immunoSEQ multiplex PCR, while TCRdb's copy carries only in-frame clones and drops some. The sample yields some 70,000 clones, 90% seen once. The sequencing used peripheral blood, collected in the third trimester of pregnancy. The sequence derives from a female donor with multiple sclerosis, enrolled in a pregnancy study.

The CDR3 spells CASSRGRAGGADTQYF. The CDR3 coding sequence is TGTGCCAGCAGCCGCGGGAGAGCGGGAGGGGCAGATACGCAGTATTTT. The V call is TRBV27, the J call TRBJ2-3, with 10 nucleotides matching TRBD2. After removal of 6 bases from V and 4 bases from J, the junction contained 10 bases not matched to a gene. Germline loops: CDR1 MNHEY, CDR2 SMNVEV (reference sequence). CDR3 length: 16 residues.